This T cell receptor beta chain derives from a study of T cells in Graves' hyperthyroidism and ophthalmopathy. From RNA transcripts, TCR beta CDR3 regions were amplified. An initial round of RT-PCR targeting the TCR CDR3 relied on the HTBI primer set. TCRdb passed the multiplex PCR reads through MiXCR, listing each CDR3 protein once. The sample consists of more than 350,000 distinct CDR3 sequences, 15% of them appearing once. Remarks on this clonotype: Antigen unknown.

Study-wide findings and caveats: Blood also showed most of the thyroid clonotypes that were expanded above 0.001. Onset of ophthalmopathy came a median around 7.1 months after the model predicted it.

Subjects aged 18 to 65 presented with newly diagnosed hyperthyroidism of less than 2 months' duration. Fresh peripheral blood, under 13 ml, was the source of the PBMCs. The J segment lost 11 bases and the V segment lost 2 bases, leaving 6 bases of the junction unmatched. The CDR3 sequence is 13 residues long. CDR1 and CDR2 (germline): MNHEY, SVGAGI. The chain has TRBV6-5 and TRBJ2-7, with 10 bases fitting TRBD2. This TCR was sampled from a woman in her thirties with Graves' hyperthyroidism. Sequenced input: blood. The CDR3 spells CASSYSASGREYF. The CDR3 DNA reads TGTGCCAGCAGTTACAGTGCTAGCGGGAGAGAGTACTTC.